The rows below give T cell receptor beta chains drawn from one sample of a study of monozygotic twins with inflammatory bowel disease. TCRdb reprocessed the 5' RACE reads and stores each CDR3 protein as one record, lacking DNA. With approximately 120,000 distinct CDR3 sequences in the sample, the ten largest clones hold roughly an eighth. The sample consisted of blood. All receptors derive from a human donor with ulcerative colitis or Crohn's disease, or a healthy co-twin of an affected twin (not recorded which). Both conserved end residues are part of each CDR3. Each record gives: J gene, clone size, V gene, CDR3 protein. A clone size is listed for some rows: how often the clone was seen (once, few, many), or a class if it is expanded.

TRBJ1-6 - TRBV5-4 CASRTDSAPLHF
TRBJ1-2 - TRBV5-1 CASSLLWGPPYGYTF
TRBJ1-4 - TRBV20-1 CSARPGTRGSEKLFF
TRBJ1-1 - TRBV20-1 CSATVDRDIYYMNTEAFF
TRBJ2-1 - TRBV7-6 CASSLTRSALNEQFF
TRBJ1-2 - TRBV7-9 CASSSGQGLPNYGYTF
TRBJ2-3 - TRBV28 CASSTGTPDTQYF
TRBJ1-1 - TRBV29-1 CSAWKANTEAFF
TRBJ2-7 - TRBV12-5 CASGFHPSSGVSYEQYF
TRBJ1-2 - TRBV3-1 CASSHSTGGGGYTF
TRBJ2-7 - TRBV28 CASTFHGGIPHEQYF
TRBJ1-1 - TRBV5-1 CASSFTGVGNTEAFF
TRBJ2-6 - TRBV10-3 CAISDPDSGANVLTF
TRBJ1-5 - TRBV9 CASSFTDTNQPQHF
TRBJ1-5 - TRBV7-2 CASSLERGGNQPQHF
TRBJ2-2 - TRBV28 CASSPTGVDTGELFF
TRBJ2-5 - TRBV7-6 CASSSGQGQETQYF
TRBJ1-3 - TRBV20-1 CSATTPGLGNTIYF
TRBJ2-7 - TRBV5-1 CASSWGQGGEQYF
TRBJ2-3 - TRBV29-1 CSVVGLGLSITDTQYF
TRBJ1-4 - TRBV28 CASSFLTGDSGEKLFF
TRBJ2-7 - TRBV5-4 CASSPQGAGSYEQYF
TRBJ2-2 - TRBV28 CASSLRSSGLATGELFF
TRBJ1-6 - TRBV6-1 CASTTSDRNSPLHF
TRBJ2-7 - TRBV7-8 CASSSRAGQGYEQYF
TRBJ1-2 - TRBV7-2 CASCFRTAGSYGYTF
TRBJ1-2 - TRBV3-1 CASSLNSYGYTF
TRBJ1-2 - TRBV20-1 CSARIRQGAGGYTF
TRBJ2-7 - TRBV20-1 CSANSGKPYEQYF
TRBJ2-1 - TRBV19 CASSIGLAGINEQFF
TRBJ2-1 - TRBV13 CASSLPRNYNEQFF
TRBJ1-6 - TRBV7-9 CASSGTGGFNSPLHF
TRBJ1-1 - TRBV5-1 CASSLVVGDGGTEAFF
TRBJ2-5 - TRBV28 CASSPNGRPETQYF
TRBJ2-3 - TRBV28 CASSSHIDTQYF
TRBJ1-1 - TRBV19 CASSIFVGETEAFF
TRBJ2-3 - TRBV24-1 CATSDLSGGAIDTQYF
TRBJ2-3 - TRBV5-1 CASSFDLTDTQYF
TRBJ2-7 - TRBV10-3 CATGLPQTFEQYF
TRBJ2-5 - TRBV27 CASSSFPGTQYF
TRBJ2-7 - TRBV2 CATNTGGREQYF
TRBJ2-7 - TRBV7-2 CASTKTSGRLAEQYF
TRBJ2-1 - TRBV14 CASSPVGRVSDNEQFF
TRBJ2-5 - TRBV28 CASSWGKAQYF
TRBJ2-7 - TRBV27 CASSTTSGGARIYEQYF
TRBJ2-7 - TRBV20-1 CSARRSEYEQYF
TRBJ2-1 - TRBV29-1 CSVGPSTSGSPPEQFF
TRBJ2-7 - TRBV4-2 CASSQDLTGSYEQYF
TRBJ2-1 - TRBV15 CATSTRTSGTRNEQFF
TRBJ2-3 - TRBV5-1 CASSLGTTSTDTQYF
TRBJ2-7 - TRBV7-3 CASSFVAGGMSEQYF
TRBJ1-4 - TRBV7-2 CASSLNQGKGEKLFF
TRBJ2-3 - TRBV7-2 CASSPPTDTQYF
TRBJ2-5 - TRBV11-3 CASSFTGQETQYF
TRBJ2-1 medium-sized TRBV7-2 CASSHSSGSAYNEQFF